Sequencing of this TCR beta chain was carried out in a study of blood T cell repertoires in COVID-19. At the level of the study: T cells, B-cell-depleted T cells, or PBMCs supplied cDNA or gDNA.

Measured with immunoSEQ multiplex PCR; TCRdb has only the in-frame clones, and not every one. The sample records about 85,000 clones, approximately 86% being singletons. The CDR3 runs 13 residues. Trimming shortened V by 1 base and J by 11 bases, and 11 bases separated the two germline ends. The chain uses TRBV12-3 or TRBV12-4 and TRBJ1-4; D is uncertain. Sequenced: peripheral blood. The sequence was collected from a woman of 80 years or more with acute or convalescent COVID-19. CDR3 in DNA: TGTGCCAGCAGTTTAGGCAACGGGTTTAAACTGTTTTTT. Amino acids: CASSLGNGFKLFF.